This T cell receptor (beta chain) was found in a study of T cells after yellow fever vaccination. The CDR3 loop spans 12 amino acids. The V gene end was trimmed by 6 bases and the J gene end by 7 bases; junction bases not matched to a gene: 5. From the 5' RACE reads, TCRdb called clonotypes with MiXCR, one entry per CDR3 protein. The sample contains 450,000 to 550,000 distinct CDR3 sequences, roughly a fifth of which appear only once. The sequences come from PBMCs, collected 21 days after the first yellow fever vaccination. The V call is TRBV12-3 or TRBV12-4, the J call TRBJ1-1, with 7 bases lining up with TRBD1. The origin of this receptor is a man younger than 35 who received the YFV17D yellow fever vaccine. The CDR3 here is CASSPDRVEAFF. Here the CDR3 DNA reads TGTGCCAGCAGCCCCGACAGGGTTGAAGCTTTCTTT.